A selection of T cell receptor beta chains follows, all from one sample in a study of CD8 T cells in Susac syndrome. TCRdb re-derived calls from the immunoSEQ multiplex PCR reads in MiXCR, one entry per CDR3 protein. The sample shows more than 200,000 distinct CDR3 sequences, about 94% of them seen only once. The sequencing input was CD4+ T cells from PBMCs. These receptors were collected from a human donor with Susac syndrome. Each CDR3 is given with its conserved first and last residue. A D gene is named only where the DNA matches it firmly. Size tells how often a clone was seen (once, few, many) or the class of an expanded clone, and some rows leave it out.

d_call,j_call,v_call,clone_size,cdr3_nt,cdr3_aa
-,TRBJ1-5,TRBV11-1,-,TGTGCCAGCAGCTTAGGGGGTTGGCAGCCCCAGCATTTT,CASSLGGWQPQHF
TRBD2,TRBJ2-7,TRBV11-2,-,TGTGCCAGCAGCTTAAGCGGGACCTCCTACGAGCAGTACTTC,CASSLSGTSYEQYF
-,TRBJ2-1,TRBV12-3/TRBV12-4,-,TGTGCCAGCAGTTTAAGGGCTTCCCCGTCCTACAATGAGCAGTTCTTC,CASSLRASPSYNEQFF
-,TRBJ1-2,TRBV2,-,TGTGCCAGCAGTGAAAGTCTAGAGGGCTACACCTTC,CASSESLEGYTF
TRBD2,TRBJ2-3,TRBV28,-,TGTGCCAGCAGTCCCCTCCTAGCGGGGGGGCTCAAAGATACGCAGTATTTT,CASSPLLAGGLKDTQYF
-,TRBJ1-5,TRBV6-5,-,TGTGCCAGCAGCCGAGGAGGGGGGGATCAGCCCCAGCATTTT,CASSRGGGDQPQHF
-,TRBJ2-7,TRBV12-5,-,TGTGCTAGTGGTTTGGTCGGCGAGCAGTACTTC,CASGLVGEQYF
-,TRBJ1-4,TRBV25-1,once,TGTGCCAGCAGTGACCAAGAGTGGGGGGCTGAAAAACTGTTTTTT,CASSDQEWGAEKLFF
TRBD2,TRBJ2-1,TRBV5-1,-,TGCGCCAGCAGCTTGGTGGCGGGGGGCTCCTACAATGAGCAGTTCTTC,CASSLVAGGSYNEQFF
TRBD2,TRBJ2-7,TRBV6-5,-,TGTGCCAGCAGTTTGTTGGTGAGCGGGGGGCCCTACGAGCAGTACTTC,CASSLLVSGGPYEQYF
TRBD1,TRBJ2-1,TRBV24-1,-,TGTGCCACCAGTGGGACAGGGCCCGACTCCTACAATGAGCAGTTCTTC,CATSGTGPDSYNEQFF
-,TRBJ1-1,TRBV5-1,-,TGCGCCAGCAGGCTGGTGGGGAGCCCGAACACTGAAGCTTTCTTT,CASRLVGSPNTEAFF
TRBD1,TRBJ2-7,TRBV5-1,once,TGCGCCAGCAATCCGGGACAGCGTGACGAGCAGTACTTC,CASNPGQRDEQYF
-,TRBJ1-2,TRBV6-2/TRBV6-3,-,TGTGCCAGCAGTTACAGGACAGCTCCCTATGGCTACACCTTC,CASSYRTAPYGYTF
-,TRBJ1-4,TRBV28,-,TGTGCCAGCAGTTTATTGTTCAATGCGGGTATCGGTGAAAAACTGTTTTTT,CASSLLFNAGIGEKLFF
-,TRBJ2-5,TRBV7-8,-,TGTGCCAGCAGCTTAGTAGCCCGAGAGACCCAGTACTTC,CASSLVARETQYF
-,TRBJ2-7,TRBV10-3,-,TGTGCCATCAGTGAGTCCCGATTACGAGACTCCGCCTACGAGCAGTACTTC,CAISESRLRDSAYEQYF
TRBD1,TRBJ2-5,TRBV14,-,TGTGCCAGCAGCCACCCGTTGGGACAGGGCCAGGAGACCCAGTACTTC,CASSHPLGQGQETQYF
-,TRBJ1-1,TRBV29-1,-,TGCAGCGCGCAGGAGGTTGAAGCTTTCTTT,CSAQEVEAFF
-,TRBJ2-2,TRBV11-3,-,TGTGCCAGCAGCTTAGCTCCGGACACCGGGGAGCTGTTTTTT,CASSLAPDTGELFF
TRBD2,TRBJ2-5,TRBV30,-,TGTGCCTGGAGTGGGACTAGCGGGGTTGAGACCCAGTACTTC,CAWSGTSGVETQYF
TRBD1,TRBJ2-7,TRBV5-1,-,TGCGCCAGCAGCCCGACCATCGGACAGGGGGCGGACGAGCAGTACTTC,CASSPTIGQGADEQYF
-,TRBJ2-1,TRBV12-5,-,TGTGCTAGTGGTTTGGTACGTGAGCAGTTCTTC,CASGLVREQFF
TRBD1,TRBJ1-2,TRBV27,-,TGTGCCAGCACCGAAAGGGGACAGGCCGACTATGGCTACACCTTC,CASTERGQADYGYTF
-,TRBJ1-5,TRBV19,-,TGTGCCAGTACCACCTGGACGGATAGCAATCAGCCCCAGCATTTT,CASTTWTDSNQPQHF
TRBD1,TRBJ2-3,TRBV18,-,TGTGCCAGCTCACCATACGGGACAGGAGACCTCACAGATACGCAGTATTTT,CASSPYGTGDLTDTQYF
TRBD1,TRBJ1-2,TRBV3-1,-,TGTGCCAGCAGCCCACGGACAGGGGTGGGTGGCTACACCTTC,CASSPRTGVGGYTF
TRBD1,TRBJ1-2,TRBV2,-,TGTGCCAGCAGTGATGGGACAGGGGTGATGGGCTACACCTTC,CASSDGTGVMGYTF
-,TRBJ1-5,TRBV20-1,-,TGCAGTGCCAGACCCGCGGGTTGGGATCAGCCCCAGCATTTT,CSARPAGWDQPQHF
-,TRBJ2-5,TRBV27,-,TGTGCCAGCAGTCCGTTGTCTGCATACCAAGAGACCCAGTACTTC,CASSPLSAYQETQYF
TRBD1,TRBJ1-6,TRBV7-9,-,TGTGCCAGCAGCCCGGGACAGGGGACTTCACCCCTCCACTTT,CASSPGQGTSPLHF
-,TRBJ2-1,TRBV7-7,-,TGTGCTAGCAGCTTATCGACTAGTAGTAATGAGCAGTTCTTC,CASSLSTSSNEQFF
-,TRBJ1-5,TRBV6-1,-,TGTGCCAGCAGTGGCGAATCGAATCAGCCCCAGCATTTT,CASSGESNQPQHF
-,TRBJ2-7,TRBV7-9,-,TGTGCCAGCAGCTTAGGCAGGGCCGAGCAGTACTTC,CASSLGRAEQYF
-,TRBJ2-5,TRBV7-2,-,TGTGCCAGCAGCCGAGAGGAGGGGCGTGAGACCCAGTACTTC,CASSREEGRETQYF
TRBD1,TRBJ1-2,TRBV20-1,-,TGCAGTGCCATAGGACAGGGTTTCGCTAACTATGGCTACACCTTC,CSAIGQGFANYGYTF
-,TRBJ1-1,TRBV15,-,TGTGCCACCAGCAGAGATAGGGCCGCGAGTGAAGCTTTCTTT,CATSRDRAASEAFF
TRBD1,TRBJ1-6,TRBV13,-,TGTGCCAGCAGCTTAGTCAGGGGGGGCTCCTATAATTCACCCCTCCACTTT,CASSLVRGGSYNSPLHF
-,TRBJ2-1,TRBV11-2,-,TGTGCCAGCAGCTCTTCAGGAACCCGGAGCTCCTACAATGAGCAGTTCTTC,CASSSSGTRSSYNEQFF